This is a list of T cell receptor beta chains from one sample in a study of vaccination and CD4 T cells after COVID-19. Antigens of these TCRs are unknown. TCRdb re-called the PCR reads through MiXCR, storing one row per CDR3 protein. The table lists over 12,000 distinct CDR3 sequences, around two fifths of them singletons. The specimen sequenced was cultured CD4+ T cells from blood. The receptors were gathered from a human donor with COVID-19. Both conserved end residues are part of each CDR3. The D gene is left open where the match is weak. Only some rows state a clone size, as once, few, many or a class for expanded clones.

V gene	D gene	clone size	J gene	CDR3 DNA	CDR3 protein
TRBV7-2	TRBD1	.	TRBJ1-3	TGTGCCAGCAACACCGGGACAGGGGGAAACACCATATATTTT	CASNTGTGGNTIYF
TRBV11-2	.	.	TRBJ1-5	TGTGCCAGCAGCCGCGACGGAAATAGCAATCAGCCCCAGCATTTT	CASSRDGNSNQPQHF
TRBV7-3	.	.	TRBJ1-2	TGTGCCAGCAGCTTAAGGGGGGGAGCCTATGGCTACACCTTC	CASSLRGGAYGYTF
TRBV14	TRBD1	.	TRBJ2-6	TGTGCCAGCAGCCCGACCGGGACAGGGTTTATCTGGGCCAACGTCCTGACTTTC	CASSPTGTGFIWANVLTF
TRBV6-5	.	.	TRBJ1-1	TGTGCCAGCAGTTACGCCATCAGGACGAACACTGAAGCTTTCTTT	CASSYAIRTNTEAFF
TRBV7-2	.	.	TRBJ1-1	TGTGCCAGCACGATAACCAGTAATTATAATACTGAAGCTTTCTTT	CASTITSNYNTEAFF
TRBV20-1	TRBD1	.	TRBJ2-7	TGCAGCTCAGTGCTGTTCAACCGGGACAGGGGGACCTACGAGCAGTACTTC	CSSVLFNRDRGTYEQYF
TRBV12-3/TRBV12-4	.	.	TRBJ2-5	TGTGCCAGCAGTTTTTATGGGGAGACCCAGTACTTC	CASSFYGETQYF
TRBV20-1	.	.	TRBJ1-1	TGCAGTGCTTATACGGGGCCTCCCCTCTTT	CSAYTGPPLF
TRBV6-2/TRBV6-3	.	few	TRBJ1-1	TGTGCCACGTTAAGGGGGACGAACACTGAAGCTTTCTTT	CATLRGTNTEAFF
TRBV27	.	few	TRBJ2-2	TGTGCCAGCAGTGGGGGTTTTACAGGGAATCGGGCCGGGGAGCTGTTTTTT	CASSGGFTGNRAGELFF
TRBV2	.	few	TRBJ1-2	TGTGCCAGCAGTATGACAGAAAAGAACTATGGCTACACCTTC	CASSMTEKNYGYTF
TRBV5-4	.	.	TRBJ2-2	TGTGCCAGCAGCCAACTCGTTAACACCGGGGAGCTGTTTTTT	CASSQLVNTGELFF
TRBV27	.	.	TRBJ1-2	TGTGCCAGCAGTTTATCGATCGTAGGGGATCTTGGCTACACCTTC	CASSLSIVGDLGYTF
TRBV27	.	few	TRBJ1-6	TGTGCCAGCAGGGGCCCACAGGGCGGGTCACCCCTCCACTTT	CASRGPQGGSPLHF
TRBV20-1	TRBD2	few	TRBJ2-7	TGCAGTGCTAGAGAGCCCGGGGGGAAGGAGAACGAGCAGTACTTC	CSAREPGGKENEQYF
TRBV7-6	TRBD2	.	TRBJ2-5	TGTGCTAGCAGCTTAACCTCCGGGACTAGCGGGGGATCCGGGGTGGCCCAGTACTTC	CASSLTSGTSGGSGVAQYF
TRBV7-9	.	.	TRBJ2-1	TGTGCCAGCAGCCTCCAGTCGAGCAGTAGCTCCTACAATGAGCAGTTCTTC	CASSLQSSSSSYNEQFF
TRBV20-1	.	.	TRBJ1-2	TGCAGTGCTAGAGCTGGAGACAAGCATGGCTACACCTTC	CSARAGDKHGYTF
TRBV6-5	TRBD1	.	TRBJ2-3	TGTGCCAGCAGTTACGCCCCGACAGGGGGTGGGACAGATACGCAGTATTTT	CASSYAPTGGGTDTQYF
TRBV19	.	once	TRBJ2-2	TGTGCCAGTAGTATCACCGGGGAGCTGTTTTTT	CASSITGELFF
TRBV7-8	.	.	TRBJ1-1	TGTGCCAGCAGCCTCGTCGACAGAGAAGCTTTCTTT	CASSLVDREAFF
TRBV6-1	.	.	TRBJ2-7	TGTGCCAGCAGTGGGACCTACTACGAGCAGTACTTC	CASSGTYYEQYF
TRBV6-1	TRBD2	.	TRBJ2-5	TGTGCCAGCAGGGGGGGGTCTCGGTCCGAGACCCAGTACTTC	CASRGGSRSETQYF
TRBV29-1	.	.	TRBJ1-2	TGCAGCGCCCACCCCCTCACCTATGGCTACACCTTC	CSAHPLTYGYTF
TRBV7-9	.	.	TRBJ1-6	TGTGCCAGCAGCTTAGGGACCGGGACAAATTATTCACCCCTCCACTTT	CASSLGTGTNYSPLHF
TRBV19	TRBD1	.	TRBJ2-2	TGTGCCACCACACAGGGGTCGAACACCGGGGAGCTGTTTTTT	CATTQGSNTGELFF
TRBV25-1	.	.	TRBJ2-3	TGTGCCAGCAGTGGGTCTTGGGATACGCAGTATTTT	CASSGSWDTQYF
TRBV20-1	.	.	TRBJ1-4	TGCAGTGCTAGAGATCTAGAGGGGCGCGGGGGTGAAAAACTGTTTTTT	CSARDLEGRGGEKLFF
TRBV6-1	TRBD1	few	TRBJ2-7	TGTGCCAGCAGAGACACCCGGGACAGGGATTGGTACGAGCAGTACTTC	CASRDTRDRDWYEQYF
TRBV6-5	.	.	TRBJ2-1	TGTGCCAGCAGTTCGAAGCTTGGGGGATACAATGAGCAGTTCTTC	CASSSKLGGYNEQFF
TRBV7-2	.	.	TRBJ1-5	TGTGCCAGCGGCCAAGCCAATCAGCCCCAGCATTTT	CASGQANQPQHF